The 3 T cell receptor beta chains presented below share a single source sample, sequenced in a study of shared clonotypes between healthy human individuals. Assay: immunoSEQ multiplex PCR; the TCRdb copy retains only in-frame clones and omits some. The sample consists of 1.5 million to 1.9 million clones, nearly 99% of them appearing once. The sample taken for sequencing was naive CD4+ T cells sorted from blood. The subset denotes: CD45RA+ positively selected. The receptors stem from a man aged 25-45 years in good health.

CDR3 DNA: TGTGCCAGCGGGAGGGTAGTCGACACTGAAGCTTTCTTT. Its protein product is CASGRVVDTEAFF. V is TRBV2 and J is TRBJ1-1; D is uncertain. Per the germline V gene, CDR1 is SNHLY and CDR2 is FYNNEI. The CDR3 runs 13 residues. Trimming cost V 8 bases and J 3 bases, with 13 bases left between them.

V is TRBV28 and J is TRBJ2-2; perhaps TRBD2 as D (5 bases). The CDR3 spans 15 residues. V lost 3 bases, J lost 6 bases, and 14 bases lay in between. Germline values: CDR1 MDHEN, CDR2 SYDVKM. CDR3 bases: TGTGCCAGCAGTTTCCCAGGACTCGCCGCCGGGGAGCTGTTTTTT. Encoded protein: CASSFPGLAAGELFF.

The rearrangement links TRBV12-5 to TRBJ2-3; D remains unclear. The CDR3 has 13 residues. Germline assignment: CDR1 LGHNT and CDR2 FRNRAP. The V and J ends lost 1 base and 3 bases respectively, with 5 bases between them. CDR3 amino acids: CASGLAETDTQYF. CDR3 in DNA: TGTGCTAGTGGTTTGGCAGAAACAGATACGCAGTATTTT.